This TCR beta chain was sequenced in a study of cytomegalovirus exposure and HLA in healthy donors (dated by TCRdb to the late 2010s). The study in broad terms: In an earlier analysis of approximately 500 of the donors, 276 Gb of sequence data and approximately 100 million unique TCR beta sequences from about 180 million T cells were reported. An early release that covered roughly 600 HLA-typed donors contained about 300 gigabases of sequencing data and roughly 84 million unique TCR sequences. Of the approximately 400 genotyped donors, 75% to 85% were placed in the genetic ancestry cluster associated with self-reported Caucasian donors. The study aimed to test whether signatures of past pathogen exposure could be identified by cataloging public T cell receptors. Using immunosequencing, the study profiled T cell repertoires from around 670 subjects and related those repertoires to cytomegalovirus serostatus. Along with the roughly 710-subject first cohort, a separate validation cohort of 120 different subjects was used. To predict cytomegalovirus infection status, the study brought together high-throughput TCR immunosequencing, statistical association of individual TCRs with disease status, and machine learning. To study patterns of TCR occurrence, a later analysis re-analyzed previously published TCR beta repertoires from under 750 donors and added high-resolution HLA genotyping. Rather than using new phenotypic data, the later analysis identified candidate immune exposures from TCR beta sequences and from how often those sequences occurred across donors. An earlier analysis of 587 of the donors used high-throughput TCR beta sequencing to judge whether each TCR beta V gene segment behaved as functional or pseudogenic. Alongside the repertoire data, information on donor age, sex, ethnicity and CMV serostatus was compiled. Genome-wide SNP genotypes for about 55% of the roughly 670 donors were used in a later genetic analysis, which treated that subset as a discovery cohort. All discovery cohort repertoires had been generated using a single sequencing platform. Both class I and class II loci were covered by HLA typing, at four-digit resolution. Typing coverage varied by locus: roughly 629-630 donors for A, B, C, DRB1 and DQB1; more than 500 for DQA1; 600 to 610 for DPA1; 450 to 480 for DPB1. About five DR-DQ haplotypes were handled as single units for association and clustering, since linkage in the cohort was strong. On average, about 200,000 unique TCR beta nucleotide sequences were sequenced per donor among more than 350 genotyped donors of the cohort, with around 19% of those sequences being non-productive.

This clone appeared a few times. What antigen it recognizes has not been identified. No clone much larger than this one lies a single base away; base qualities are absent. The cohort was made up of under 800 healthy bone marrow donors. All cohort members were sampled while nominally healthy, although unrecorded immune exposures were likely present. The donor was CMV seropositive and was included in the group of 250 to 300 seropositive cohort members. Every donor gave a peripheral blood sample, and the peripheral blood mononuclear cells from that sample were used for TCR beta sequencing. Genomic DNA was extracted from the blood cell samples with the Qiagen DNeasy Blood Extraction Kit. V is cut back by 0 bases and J by 4 bases, with 6 bases in the junction unmatched. CDR1 and CDR2 were assigned from the germline V gene as SGHRS and YFSETQ. From the cysteine through the phenylalanine, the CDR3 covers 16 amino acids. This entry keeps only the CDR3 DNA: 48 bases, framed from base 1.

Libraries were prepared through the immunoSEQ multiplex PCR assay. A mixture of 60 forward primers for TCR Vbeta segments and 13 reverse primers for TCR Jbeta segments was used in the multiplex PCR. Amplification of the CDR3 region of rearranged TCR beta genes was performed with a multiplex PCR assay on genomic DNA. On the Illumina HiSeq System, the amplified TCR beta libraries were sequenced as 87-base-pair reads. For the original study's pipeline: A later analysis counted 75 million to 100 million unique TCR beta chains across the 600 to 850 repertoires, and 9 million to 14 million of these chains were shared by at least two donors. Raw reads were error-corrected and collapsed into unique sequences with a nearest-neighbor algorithm that merged closely related sequences to remove PCR and sequencing errors. CDR3 sequences were aligned to IMGT reference sequences to assign V, D and J gene segments. For a sequence to be retained, at least a six-nucleotide match to both a V gene segment and a J gene segment was required. Rearrangements were classified as productive when the CDR3 lacked stop codons and remained in frame with V and J, and all other rearrangements were classified as non-productive. CDR3 was defined by IMGT convention, running from the second conserved V-encoded cysteine to the conserved J-encoded phenylalanine. The earlier analysis of about 610 of the donors excluded any sequence lacking an unambiguous match to a single V gene segment. An earlier analysis of fewer than 650 of the donors classified V segments as functional when productive rearrangements were above 56.7% and as segregating when the standard deviation between donors was above 5%. A statistical classification framework was built for diagnosing cytomegalovirus status from the catalog of TCR beta chain sequences. V and J gene assignment, in a later analysis, came from comparing TCR nucleotide sequences with IMGT/GENE-DB human TR gene sequences. Using the TCRdist pipeline, a later analysis assigned CDR3 sequences along with most-parsimonious VDJ recombination scenarios. In a later analysis, each TCR beta chain was defined by its CDR3 amino acid sequence together with its V-gene family, and reads lacking a unique V-gene family were excluded. To address suspected cross-contamination and a sequencing artifact, a later analysis removed over 500 highly shared, low-generation-probability nucleotide sequences. A later analysis calculated a clonal expansion index for each public chain from normalized within-repertoire ranks of inferred template counts. In a later analysis, generation probabilities were computed using a VDJ recombination model fitted to out-of-frame rearrangements, and the results were checked against IGoR. A later analysis scored TCR-TCR, TCR-HLA and TCR-CMV co-occurrence with hypergeometric tests, applying a repertoire-size bias correction to TCR pairs. In a later analysis, false discovery rates were estimated by permuting HLA or CMV assignments 20 times. In a later analysis, co-occurring TCRs were grouped using DBSCAN, and TCRdist sequence similarity was added for clustering within HLA-allele-positive subsets. Repertoires with fewer than 30,000 or more than 120,000 public chains, plus five repertoires with anomalous nucleotide sharing, were excluded from co-occurrence clustering. TCRdb limited this immuneACCESS table to in-frame rearrangements with V and J called. A share of clones is missing; checked studies link under half to unresolved V genes, and the rest is unexplained. That table supplies the V and J calls and clone size; D and trimming were determined from the DNA. For this sample the table gives under 130,000 clones, of which roughly 70% were detected only once. The ten top clones hold 9.5% to 13% of the sample.

Broader findings and caveats from the paper: In a later analysis, HLA-associated TCR beta chains showed more clonal expansion and lower generation probabilities than non-associated chains that were equally common. A further reported finding was that TCR beta sequences accurately predicted the HLA-A and HLA-B alleles for most subjects in the first cohort. At a false discovery rate of 0.05, a later analysis linked 16,951 TCR beta sequences to specific HLA alleles. Presence/absence analyses assumed roughly uniform sequencing depth across donors, an assumption that may not hold. The authors suggested that the approach could potentially be extended to other disease states and immunological phenotypes. Because HLA typing was unavailable for some donors at each locus, only the typed subset was used in association tests. Most TCR sequences were observed very rarely across donors, whereas some public TCRs were present in many individuals. In a later genetic analysis, a missense DCLRE1C variant was associated with V-gene and J-gene trimming of TCR beta chains, and the association was replicated in an independent cohort. In a later genetic analysis, fewer N-insertions in productive TCRs were reported among donors in an Asian-associated ancestry cluster than the roughly 640-donor mean. A later analysis reported that several top co-occurrence clusters appeared linked to parvovirus B19, influenza, CMV and Epstein-Barr virus. A few of the identified cytomegalovirus-associated TCR beta chains were confirmed in vitro to be specific for cytomegalovirus antigens. Some IMGT-functional V segments, including TRBV6-2 and TRBV6-3, could not be distinguished by the 87-base-pair reads and were therefore excluded. A group of highly shared sequence variants was considered likely to be a technical artifact of the sequencing pipeline. In both the original and validation cohorts, the classifier was reported to diagnose cytomegalovirus status with high specificity and sensitivity. In the study, roughly 160 TCR beta chains were listed as associated with cytomegalovirus. In an earlier analysis of 587 of the donors, most TCR beta V segments appeared in productive rearrangements about 87% or about 30% of the time, broadly matching IMGT annotations. According to a later analysis, most CMV-associated TCR beta chains appeared to be HLA-restricted, and the HLA associations seemed to be driven largely by CMV exposure. Correlated functional status among segregating V segments might reflect linkage disequilibrium, but an unknown experimental factor could not be ruled out. Because counts were too low, about 15 rarely observed V segments, including chromosome 9 orphons, were left out of the earlier analysis of some 640 of the donors. When HLA alleles, especially DR and DQ, strongly co-occurred, TCR associations were difficult to assign to individual alleles. The cohort was sequenced for TCR beta chains only, and without alpha or paired-chain data the features that could be detected were limited. In a later analysis, TCR association rates were found to vary across HLA loci, with the most associated TCRs seen for DRB1 alleles and the fewest for HLA-C alleles. The only immune exposure information available for the cohort was CMV serostatus.

Recombination joined TRBV5-1 with TRBJ2-1; 8 of the junction bases match TRBD2. The specimen sequenced was PBMCs. The clonotype originates from a man aged 40-55 years in good health and CMV-seropositive. The DNA is as follows: TGCGCCAGCAGCTTGGCGGCGGGACTAGATTACAATGAGCAGTTCTTC. Its translation reads: CASSLAAGLDYNEQFF.